This T cell receptor beta chain was documented in a study of blood T cell repertoires in COVID-19. In germline, CDR1 is MDHEN, CDR2 SYDVKM. The CDR3 is 16 amino acids. The V and J ends lost 6 bases and 9 bases, in that order; junction bases with no gene match: 12. Clones were sequenced by immunoSEQ multiplex PCR, and TCRdb holds only the in-frame ones, with some missing. The sample consists of about 100,000 clones, 80% to 95% of them appearing once. The TCR was taken from a man aged 70 or older with acute or convalescent COVID-19. The gene calls are TRBV28 and TRBJ1-6; the match to TRBD1 covers 9 bases. The sequenced sample was peripheral blood. This CDR3 is CASRAGQGRPISPLHF. The CDR3, as DNA: TGTGCCAGCAGGGCCGGACAGGGGCGACCAATTTCACCCCTCCACTTT.